The T cell receptor beta chain under discussion was sequenced for a study of blood T cell repertoires in COVID-19. As for the study in general: The United States, Italy and Spain were the sources of the acute and convalescent COVID-19 samples. T cells, B-cell-depleted T cells, or PBMCs supplied cDNA or gDNA.

Original processing methods: Amplifying reference gene primers gave estimates of nucleated cell counts. Sequenced by immunoSEQ multiplex PCR; TCRdb stores in-frame clones only, minus some. That table is the source of V, J and clone size, and D and trimming were worked out from the DNA. This table holds 50,000 to 60,000 clones, about 83% found once. The CDR3 covers 14 residues. Trimming removed 1 base from V and 0 bases from J, with 5 bases in between. Germline values: CDR1 MGHRA, CDR2 YSYEKL. The rearrangement uses TRBV4-1 and TRBJ2-3; D call uncertain. The sample was peripheral blood. The origin of this receptor is a man aged 70-80 years with active COVID-19. CDR3 DNA: TGCGCCAGCAGCCAAGCGCAGAGCACAGATACGCAGTATTTT. Protein sequence: CASSQAQSTDTQYF.